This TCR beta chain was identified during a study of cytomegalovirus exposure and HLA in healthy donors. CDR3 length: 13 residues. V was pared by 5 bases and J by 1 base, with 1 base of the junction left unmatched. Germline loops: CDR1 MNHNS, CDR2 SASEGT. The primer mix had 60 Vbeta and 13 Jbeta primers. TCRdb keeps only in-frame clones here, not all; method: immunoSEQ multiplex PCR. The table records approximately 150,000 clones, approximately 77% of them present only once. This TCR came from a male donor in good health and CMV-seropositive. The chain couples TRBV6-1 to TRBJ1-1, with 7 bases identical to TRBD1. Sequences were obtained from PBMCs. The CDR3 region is CASSRQGNTEAFF. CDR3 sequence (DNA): TGTGCCAGCAGTCGACAGGGGAACACTGAAGCTTTCTTT.